The entry that follows covers one T cell receptor beta chain sequence. In the authors' methods: From reference gene primer amplification, estimates of nucleated cell counts were derived. Clones were read by immunoSEQ multiplex PCR, and TCRdb kept only the in-frame ones, dropping some. That table supplies the V and J calls and clone size; D and trimming were determined from the DNA. The table includes about 280,000 clones, 85% detected once. Per the germline V gene, CDR1 is SGHKS and CDR2 is YYEKEE (reference sequence). The CDR3 runs to 17 residues. The junction had 2 bases not matched to a gene; V was cut back by 0 bases and J by 0 bases. This specimen comes from a study of blood T cell repertoires in COVID-19. The wider study: Samples representing acute and convalescent COVID-19 were sourced from the United States, Italy and Spain. Nucleic acid was either cDNA or gDNA, and it came from T cells, B-cell-depleted T cells, or PBMCs.

The V and J genes are TRBV5-5 and TRBJ2-7, with 14 bases aligning to TRBD2. Material for sequencing was peripheral blood. This sequence originates from a human donor in a cohort sampled during active COVID-19. The CDR3 loop reads CASSLGGLAGGSYEQYF. CDR3 nucleotides: TGTGCCAGCAGCTTGGGCGGACTAGCGGGAGGCTCCTACGAGCAGTACTTC.